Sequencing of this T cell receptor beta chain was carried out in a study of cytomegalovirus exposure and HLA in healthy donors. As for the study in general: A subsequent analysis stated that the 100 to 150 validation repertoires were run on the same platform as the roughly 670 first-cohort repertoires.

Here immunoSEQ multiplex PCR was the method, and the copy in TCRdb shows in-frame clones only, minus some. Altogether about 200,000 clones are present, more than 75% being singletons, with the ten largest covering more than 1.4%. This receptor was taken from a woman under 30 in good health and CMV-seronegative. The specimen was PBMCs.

CDR3 residues: CASSSRGVYTEAFF. The CDR3 DNA is TGTGCCAGCAGCTCCAGGGGTGTTTACACTGAAGCTTTCTTT. The rearrangement uses TRBV7-3 and TRBJ1-1; tentatively, D is TRBD1 (6 bases). The germline V gene encodes CDR1 SGHTA and CDR2 FQGTGA. The V end was cut by 4 bases, the J end by 3 bases, with 12 bases between. The CDR3 runs to 14 residues.